The present T cell receptor (beta chain) was sequenced within a study of T cell responses to AZD1222 COVID-19 vaccine. Notes on the study in general: Just 5 or 6 AZD1222 recipients tested seropositive at baseline.

Assay used: immunoSEQ multiplex PCR; TCRdb lists only in-frame clones, some missing. Of 95,000 to 120,000 clones detected, roughly 89% appear once; the ten largest clones hold less than 4%. As for this clone: As yet, its antigen is unknown.

The length of the CDR3 is 17 residues. The ends were cut back, 3 bases at V and 0 bases at J, with 17 bases in the middle. CDR1 WSHSY and CDR2 SAAADI come from the germline V gene. The chain couples TRBV10-2 to TRBJ1-1, with D maybe TRBD1 (5 bases). The sequenced sample was peripheral blood, obtained on day 0 of MenACWY control vaccination. This clonotype was obtained from an adult in good health. The CDR3 spells CASSDSRQGSLNTEAFF. CDR3 coding DNA: TGCGCCAGCAGTGATTCGCGCCAGGGTAGCCTGAACACTGAAGCTTTCTTT.